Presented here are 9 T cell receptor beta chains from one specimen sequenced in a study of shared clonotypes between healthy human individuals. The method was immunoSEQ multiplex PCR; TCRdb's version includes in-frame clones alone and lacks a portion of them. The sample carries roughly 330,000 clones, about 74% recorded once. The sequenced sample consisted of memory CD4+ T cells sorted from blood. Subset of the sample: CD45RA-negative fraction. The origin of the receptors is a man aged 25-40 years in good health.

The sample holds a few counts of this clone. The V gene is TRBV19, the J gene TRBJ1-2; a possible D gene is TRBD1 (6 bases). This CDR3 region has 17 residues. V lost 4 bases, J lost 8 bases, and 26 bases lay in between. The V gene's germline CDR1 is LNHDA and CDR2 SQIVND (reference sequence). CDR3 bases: TGTGCCAGTAGTAGCCAAAATGTACAGGGACTTGTGAGAGGCTACACCTTC. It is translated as CASSSQNVQGLVRGYTF.

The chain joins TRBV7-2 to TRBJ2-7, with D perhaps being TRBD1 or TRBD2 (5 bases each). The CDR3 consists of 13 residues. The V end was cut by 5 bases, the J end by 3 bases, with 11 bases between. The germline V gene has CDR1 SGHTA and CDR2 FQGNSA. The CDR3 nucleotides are TGTGCCAGCAGCCCCCGGGACCACTACGAGCAGTACTTC. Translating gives CASSPRDHYEQYF.

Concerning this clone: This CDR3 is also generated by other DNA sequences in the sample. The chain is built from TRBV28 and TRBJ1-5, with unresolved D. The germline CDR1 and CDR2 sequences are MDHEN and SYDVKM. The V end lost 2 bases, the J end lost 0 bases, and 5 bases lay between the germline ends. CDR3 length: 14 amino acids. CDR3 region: CASSLGGSNQPQHF. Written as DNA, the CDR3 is TGTGCCAGCAGTTTAGGCGGTAGCAATCAGCCCCAGCATTTT.

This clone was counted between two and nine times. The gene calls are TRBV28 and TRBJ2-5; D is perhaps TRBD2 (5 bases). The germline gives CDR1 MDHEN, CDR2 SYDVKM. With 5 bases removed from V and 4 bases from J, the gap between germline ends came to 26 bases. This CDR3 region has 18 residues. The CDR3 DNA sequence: TGTGCCAGCAGTCTGTCCGGGTCACCCGGACCTGGAGGAGAGACCCAGTACTTC. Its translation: CASSLSGSPGPGGETQYF.

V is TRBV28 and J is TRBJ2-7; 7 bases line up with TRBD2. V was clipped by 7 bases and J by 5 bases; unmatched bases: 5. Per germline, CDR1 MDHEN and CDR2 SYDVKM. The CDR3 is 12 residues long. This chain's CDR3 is CASNGLGDEQYF. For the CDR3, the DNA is TGTGCCAGCAACGGACTAGGCGACGAGCAGTACTTC.

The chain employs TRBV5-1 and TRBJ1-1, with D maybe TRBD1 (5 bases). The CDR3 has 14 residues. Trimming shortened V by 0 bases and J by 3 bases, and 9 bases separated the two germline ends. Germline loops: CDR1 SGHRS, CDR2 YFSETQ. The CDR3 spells CASSLAWDDTEAFF. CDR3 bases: TGCGCCAGCAGCTTGGCGTGGGACGACACTGAAGCTTTCTTT. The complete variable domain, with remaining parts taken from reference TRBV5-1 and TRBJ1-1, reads KAGVTQTPRYLIKTRGQQVTLSCSPISGHRSVSWYQQTPGQGLQFLFEYFSETQRNKGNFPGRFSGRQFSNSRSEMNVSTLELGDSALYLCASSLAWDDTEAFFGQGTRLTVV.

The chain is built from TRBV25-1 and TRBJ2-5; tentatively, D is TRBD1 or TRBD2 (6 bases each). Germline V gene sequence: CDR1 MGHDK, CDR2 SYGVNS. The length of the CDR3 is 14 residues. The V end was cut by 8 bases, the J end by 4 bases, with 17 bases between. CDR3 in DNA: TGTGCCAGCGGAGCTGAAGGGGGAGGAGAGACCCAGTACTTC. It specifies CASGAEGGGETQYF.

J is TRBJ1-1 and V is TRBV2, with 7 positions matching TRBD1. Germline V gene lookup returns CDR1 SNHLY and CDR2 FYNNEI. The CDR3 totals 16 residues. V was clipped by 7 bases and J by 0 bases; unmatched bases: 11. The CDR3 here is CASTHSGGQLNTEAFF. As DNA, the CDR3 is TGTGCCAGCACACATTCAGGGGGACAGTTGAACACTGAAGCTTTCTTT.

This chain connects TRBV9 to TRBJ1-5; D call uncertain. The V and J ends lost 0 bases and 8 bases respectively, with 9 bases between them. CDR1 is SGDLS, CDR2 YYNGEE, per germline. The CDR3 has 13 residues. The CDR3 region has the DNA TGTGCCAGCAGCGTAGATAACATAAAGCCCCAGCATTTT. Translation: CASSVDNIKPQHF.